Listed below are T cell receptor beta chains from one sample, sequenced in a study of blood T cell repertoires in COVID-19. The assay was immunoSEQ multiplex PCR, and TCRdb's table has in-frame clones only and misses some. The table records around 120,000 clones, around 83% of them present only once. Sequencing used peripheral blood. These receptor sequences come from an elderly man with active or convalescent COVID-19. Both conserved end residues are part of each CDR3. The D gene is left open where the match is weak.

v_call	j_call	d_call	cdr3_aa
TRBV30	TRBJ1-5	NA	CAWSVGRGNQPQHF
TRBV7-2	TRBJ1-2	NA	CASILGGGVDGYTF
TRBV11-1	TRBJ1-2	NA	CASRPVGRGQNYGYTF
TRBV9	TRBJ2-1	NA	CASSVNIAGNNEQFF
TRBV14	TRBJ2-7	TRBD2	CASSPGGSGGLYEQYF
TRBV6-5	TRBJ2-5	TRBD1	CASGDRAGETQYF
TRBV7-3	TRBJ2-2	TRBD2	CASSTPPGTSGYTGELFF
TRBV2	TRBJ1-2	NA	CASSDPGQPNYGYTF
TRBV19	TRBJ1-6	TRBD1	CATGDRGNSPLHF
TRBV7-9	TRBJ2-1	TRBD2	CASSAGTSGAVDEQFF
TRBV14	TRBJ2-3	NA	CASSHSGTDTQYF
TRBV7-2	TRBJ2-7	TRBD1	CASSLGTGGAIPTYEQYF
TRBV7-2	TRBJ2-4	TRBD2	CASSLASGGGLGSQYF
TRBV7-2	TRBJ1-1	NA	CASSQYRISLNTEAFF
TRBV5-1	TRBJ1-6	TRBD1	CASRSMPGQGNSPLHF
TRBV4-3	TRBJ1-6	NA	CASSQEAGSYNSPLHF
TRBV9	TRBJ2-7	TRBD2	CASSPREGAAYEQYF
TRBV7-6	TRBJ2-1	NA	CASSQRRGSSYNEQFF
TRBV5-1	TRBJ2-5	TRBD2	CASSFSGDLFQETQYF
TRBV9	TRBJ1-3	NA	CASSARGDSGNTIYF
TRBV7-9	TRBJ2-1	TRBD1	CASLSDRAYNEQFF
TRBV2	TRBJ1-6	TRBD1	CASSGAGTGIFGGSPLHF
TRBV19	TRBJ2-5	NA	CASSIAKAEGAGETQYF
TRBV28	TRBJ2-2	NA	CASRRGSTGELFF
TRBV7-2	TRBJ2-6	NA	CASSLGLANGANVLTF
TRBV28	TRBJ1-6	NA	CASRESGGGNSPLHF
TRBV19	TRBJ2-3	NA	CASSIGFGGDADTQYF
TRBV29-1	TRBJ1-1	NA	CSVVGASEAFF
TRBV25-1	TRBJ1-1	NA	CASSDQNHRVPYEAFF
TRBV5-4	TRBJ2-1	TRBD2	CASSLSSGGLNEQFF
TRBV2	TRBJ2-7	TRBD2	CASSDSGAAYEQYF
TRBV30	TRBJ1-2	NA	CAWSSGIRYGYTF
TRBV14	TRBJ2-6	NA	CASSRGVSGANVLTF
TRBV15	TRBJ2-1	NA	CATSREIEFF
TRBV5-1	TRBJ1-1	NA	CASSLGGTGMNTEAFF
TRBV10-3	TRBJ1-2	NA	CAISEGVEGYTF
TRBV7-2	TRBJ2-5	NA	CASSLVLQETQYF
TRBV7-2	TRBJ2-2	NA	CASSSDTNTGELFF
TRBV11-3	TRBJ2-7	NA	CASSLELGQEQYF
TRBV9	TRBJ2-3	TRBD2	CASSSRSGGPDTQYF
TRBV10-3	TRBJ1-6	NA	CATKGRDRNNSPLHF
TRBV27	TRBJ2-5	NA	CASSPVWLRETQYF
TRBV9	TRBJ2-4	TRBD1	CASSARDRGNIQYF
TRBV7-2	TRBJ2-7	TRBD2	CASSLSLAGPYEQYF
TRBV18	TRBJ1-1	TRBD1	CASSPRTGYTEAFF
TRBV21-1	TRBJ2-7	NA	CASSKIYGTESYEQYF
TRBV28	TRBJ1-2	NA	CASSLNTGNYGYTF
TRBV18	TRBJ1-2	TRBD1	CASSPRQGEYGYTF
TRBV7-2	TRBJ1-1	NA	CASSSTLQGTEAFF
TRBV29-1	TRBJ1-3	NA	CSVEDLNTIYF
TRBV6-5	TRBJ1-3	NA	CASSSPRTVRNTIYF
TRBV19	TRBJ1-6	TRBD1	CASSMRTGDSYNSPLHF